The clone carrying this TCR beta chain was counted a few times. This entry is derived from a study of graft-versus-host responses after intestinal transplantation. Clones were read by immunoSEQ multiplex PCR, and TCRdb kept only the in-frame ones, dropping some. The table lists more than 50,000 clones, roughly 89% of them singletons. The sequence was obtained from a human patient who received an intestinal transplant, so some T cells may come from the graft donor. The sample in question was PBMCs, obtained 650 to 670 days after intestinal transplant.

As DNA, the CDR3 is TGCGCCAGCAGCCAGACTAGCCGAGTCTATGGCTACACCTTC. Its translation: CASSQTSRVYGYTF. The chain is built from TRBV4-1 and TRBJ1-2; D remains ambiguous. The V gene's germline CDR1 is MGHRA and CDR2 YSYEKL. The CDR3 contains 14 residues. Trimming cost V 3 bases and J 4 bases, with 12 bases left between them.